The 31 T cell receptor beta chains in this list originate from one sample, sequenced in a study of cytomegalovirus exposure and HLA in healthy donors. The PCR used 60 Vbeta and 13 Jbeta primers. The protocol was immunoSEQ multiplex PCR, while the TCRdb copy is restricted to in-frame clones and leaves out a portion. The table records around 300,000 clones, 70% to 90% of them present only once. The sequenced sample was PBMCs. The receptors derive from a woman younger than 35 in good health and CMV-seronegative.

The chain joins TRBV2 to TRBJ1-4; 7 bases line up with TRBD1. Per the germline V gene, CDR1 is SNHLY and CDR2 is FYNNEI. This CDR3 is 14 amino acids long. J lost 11 bases, V lost 7 bases, and 13 bases had no gene match. The CDR3 region has the DNA TGTGCCAGCAAACCGACAGGGTTATCTCGGAAACTGTTTTTT. Translation: CASKPTGLSRKLFF.

The J gene is TRBJ2-7, the V gene TRBV27; D unclear. Per the germline V gene, CDR1 is MNHEY and CDR2 is SMNVEV (reference sequence). The CDR3 contains 14 residues. V lost 3 bases, J lost 4 bases, and 13 bases lay in between. The DNA of the CDR3 is TGTGCCAGCAGTTTGTCTATCCTTGCTTACGAGCAGTACTTC. Its protein is CASSLSILAYEQYF.

The rearrangement uses TRBV5-6 and TRBJ1-4; 9 nucleotides line up with TRBD1. This CDR3 comprises 14 residues. Germline values: CDR1 SGHDT, CDR2 YYEEEE. V lost 4 bases to trimming and J lost 4 bases; unmatched junction nucleotides: 2. The CDR3 protein is CASSPGQGNEKLFF. CDR3 coding DNA: TGTGCCAGCAGCCCGGGACAGGGTAATGAAAAACTGTTTTTT.

This rearrangement joins TRBV2 to TRBJ1-5; no definite D call. This CDR3 has 13 residues. V shed 0 bases and J shed 6 bases, with 6 bases lying between them. CDR1 is SNHLY, CDR2 FYNNEI, per germline. CDR3: CASSEARIQPQHF. CDR3 nucleotides: TGTGCCAGCAGTGAAGCGCGTATTCAGCCCCAGCATTTT.

DNA for the CDR3: TGTGCCATCAGTTACAGGGGTTACACTGAAGCTTTCTTT. This sequence encodes CAISYRGYTEAFF. The chain employs TRBV10-3 and TRBJ1-1; TRBD1 matches at 7 bases. Germline V gene data show CDR1 as ENHRY and CDR2 as SYGVKD. V shed 5 bases, J shed 3 bases, and the junction held 3 bases outside the gene matches. CDR3 length equals 13 residues.

The chain is built from TRBV5-4 and TRBJ1-3, with D possibly being TRBD1 (6 bases). CDR3 length: 14 amino acids. V was pared by 3 bases and J by 2 bases, with 9 bases between. The V gene's germline CDR1 is SGHNT and CDR2 YYREEE (reference sequence). CDR3 coding DNA: TGTGCCAGCAGCTCCAGGACAGCTGGAAACACCATATATTTT. Its translation: CASSSRTAGNTIYF.

The CDR3 sequence: CASYTGAGETQYF. The CDR3 DNA is TGTGCCAGCTATACAGGGGCGGGAGAGACCCAGTACTTC. The genes are TRBV6-5 and TRBJ2-5; TRBD1 matches at 7 bases. The CDR3 loop spans 13 amino acids. Germline V gene lookup returns CDR1 MNHEY and CDR2 SVGAGI. V gave up 8 bases and J gave up 4 bases; unmatched junction bases: 7.

The V gene is TRBV28, the J gene TRBJ1-5; the D is unclear. The CDR3 runs to 13 residues. V was trimmed by 5 bases and J by 2 bases, leaving 7 bases between them. Germline V gene data show CDR1 as MDHEN and CDR2 as SYDVKM. Written as DNA, the CDR3 is TGTGCCAGCAGTAGGCGGGGCAATCAGCCCCAGCATTTT. This sequence encodes CASSRRGNQPQHF.

The chain uses TRBV4-1 and TRBJ1-6; TRBD1 is a possible D gene (6 bases). CDR1 and CDR2 from the germline V gene are MGHRA and YSYEKL. The ends were cut back, 1 base at V and 10 bases at J, with 14 bases in the middle. The CDR3 is 15 residues long. For the CDR3, the DNA is TGCGCCAGCAGCCAAGTCCTGACAGGTGGCTCACCCCTCCACTTT. Its translation is CASSQVLTGGSPLHF.

This chain joins TRBV13 and TRBJ2-7, with 12 nucleotides matching TRBD2. Germline CDR1 PRHDT, CDR2 FYEKMQ (reference sequence). After removal of 1 base from V and 6 bases from J, the junction contained 4 bases not matched to a gene. The CDR3 runs 15 residues. This chain's CDR3 is CASSLALAGGGEQYF. DNA for the CDR3: TGTGCCAGCAGCTTAGCACTAGCGGGGGGTGGCGAGCAGTACTTC. The full variable domain, completed using reference TRBV13 and TRBJ2-7, is AAGVIQSPRHLIKEKRETATLKCYPIPRHDTVYWYQQGPGQDPQFLISFYEKMQSDKGSIPDRFSAQQFSDYHSELNMSSLELGDSALYFCASSLALAGGGEQYFGPGTRLTVT.

The V gene is TRBV27, the J gene TRBJ2-5, with 14 nucleotides matching TRBD2. The ends lost 5 bases at V and 13 bases at J; junction bases unmatched: 15. The CDR3 loop spans 16 amino acids. The V gene's germline CDR1 is MNHEY and CDR2 SMNVEV (reference sequence). In DNA, the CDR3 is TGTGCCAGCAGTCAAGAAGGACTAGCGGGGGGCAGACCCTTGTACTTC. It encodes CASSQEGLAGGRPLYF.

A single count supports this clone. The V and J genes are TRBV2 and TRBJ1-2, with D unclear. Germline CDR1 and CDR2: SNHLY and FYNNEI. V was cut by 8 bases and J by 2 bases, with 6 bases left in between. CDR3 size: 11 residues. The CDR3 spells CASGLNYGYTF. The CDR3 region has the DNA TGTGCCAGCGGGCTAAACTATGGCTACACCTTC.

The chain uses TRBV5-4 and TRBJ1-2; D gene uncertain. The length of the CDR3 is 13 residues. Germline V gene data show CDR1 as SGHNT and CDR2 as YYREEE (reference sequence). Deletions cut 4 bases from V and 8 bases from J, with 15 bases between. The DNA of the CDR3 is TGTGCCAGCAGCCCTATCGGACTGCGGGGCTACACCTTC. Amino acids: CASSPIGLRGYTF.

CDR3 nucleotides: TGTGCCAGCAGGGGGCCCCTCGGCACTGAAGCTTTCTTT. It translates to CASRGPLGTEAFF. The rearrangement uses TRBV5-8 and TRBJ1-1, with D possibly matching TRBD1 (5 bases). With 5 bases removed from V and 4 bases from J, the gap between germline ends came to 12 bases. The CDR3 loop spans 13 amino acids. The germline V gene encodes CDR1 SGHTS and CDR2 YDEGEE.

The V and J genes are TRBV10-3 and TRBJ1-1, with a tentative D call TRBD1 (6 bases). This CDR3 comprises 14 residues. With 7 bases removed from V and 0 bases from J, the gap between germline ends came to 12 bases. The V gene's germline CDR1 is ENHRY and CDR2 SYGVKD. The DNA for the CDR3 is TGTGCCATCAACAGGGACGGAATGAACACTGAAGCTTTCTTT. Translated: CAINRDGMNTEAFF.

CDR3 DNA sequence: TGTGCCAGCAGCGTCGGAGCGGGGGGGCTCTATGAGCAGTTCTTC. It is translated as CASSVGAGGLYEQFF. V gene TRBV9 combines with J gene TRBJ2-1, with TRBD2 matching over 10 bases. In germline, CDR1 is SGDLS, CDR2 YYNGEE. The CDR3 has 15 amino acids. With V trimmed by 2 bases and J by 8 bases, 7 bases remained unmatched.

As DNA, the CDR3 is TGTGCCAGTAGTATCCACAGGGGGAACACTGAAGCTTTCTTT. Translation: CASSIHRGNTEAFF. The chain has TRBV19 and TRBJ1-1, with 7 bases aligning to TRBD1. CDR1 and CDR2 (germline): LNHDA, SQIVND (reference sequence). After removal of 3 bases from V and 1 base from J, the junction contained 2 bases not matched to a gene. This CDR3 has 14 amino acids.

With regard to this clone: The sample has other DNA sequences that encode this CDR3 too. The rearrangement links TRBV7-8 to TRBJ2-1; the match to TRBD2 covers 8 bases. The CDR3 consists of 16 residues. V was pared by 5 bases and J by 4 bases, with 10 bases of the junction left unmatched. Germline assignment: CDR1 SGHVS and CDR2 FQNEAQ. The CDR3 protein is CASSPQTGTSYNEQFF. The CDR3 DNA is TGTGCCAGCAGCCCACAGACTGGGACTAGTTACAATGAGCAGTTCTTC. Combining the CDR3 with reference TRBV7-8 and TRBJ2-1 gives the whole variable domain GAGVSQSPRYKVAKRGQDVALRCDPISGHVSLFWYQQALGQGPEFLTYFQNEAQLDKSGLPSDRFFAERPEGSVSTLKIQRTQQEDSAVYLCASSPQTGTSYNEQFFGPGTRLTVL.

The chain employs TRBV30 and TRBJ2-3; the D gene is possibly TRBD2 (6 bases). Germline V gives CDR1 GTSNPN, CDR2 SVGIG (reference sequence). The CDR3 runs 15 residues. V was shortened by 5 bases and J by 2 bases, with 17 bases between the two germline ends. In DNA, the CDR3 is TGTGCCTGGGGGGCGGGGAAGGGGCACACAGATACGCAGTATTTT. It is translated as CAWGAGKGHTDTQYF.

The rearrangement uses TRBV2 and TRBJ1-6; possible D gene TRBD1, 5 bases. V was cut by 6 bases and J by 7 bases, with 13 bases left in between. CDR3 length: 14 residues. Germline V gene sequence: CDR1 SNHLY, CDR2 FYNNEI. The CDR3 DNA sequence: TGTGCCAGCAGGTCCAGGGTAGGCAATTCACCCCTCCACTTT. Its protein product is CASRSRVGNSPLHF.

This clone appeared a single time. This chain uses TRBV21-1 with TRBJ2-6; the table's D gene call, TRBD2, was not cross checked with the DNA. TRBV21-1 is marked as a pseudogene. This CDR3 has 19 residues. As DNA, the CDR3 is TGTGCCAGCACCACCTGGGGAGCGGGGGGAATCTCTGGGGCCAACGTCCTGACTTTC. This translates into CASTTWGAGGISGANVLTF.

This rearrangement joins TRBV25-1 to TRBJ1-2, with 7 bases that match TRBD1. Germline CDR1 reads MGHDK; CDR2 reads SYGVNS. This CDR3 contains 12 residues. V lost 6 bases and J lost 10; bases outside the gene matches: 8. The CDR3 DNA reads TGTGCCAGCAGACAAGGGACAGCAGTCTACACCTTC. Translation: CASRQGTAVYTF.

The rearrangement joins TRBV6-6 to TRBJ1-1; TRBD1 is a possible D gene (6 bases). V was pared by 5 bases and J by 4 bases, with 8 bases between. Germline assignment: CDR1 MNHNY and CDR2 SVGAGI (reference sequence). CDR3 length: 12 residues. CDR3 sequence (DNA): TGTGCCAGCAGTATACAGGGCACTGAAGCTTTCTTT. Its protein is CASSIQGTEAFF.

This chain links TRBV9 with TRBJ1-5; possible D gene TRBD1, 5 bases. Germline assignment: CDR1 SGDLS and CDR2 YYNGEE. The V and J ends lost 3 bases and 0 bases respectively, with 7 bases between them. This CDR3 is built from 14 residues. The CDR3 nucleotides read TGTGCCAGCAGCGGGGGGGATAGCAATCAGCCCCAGCATTTT. Translation gives CASSGGDSNQPQHF.

This chain uses TRBV2 with TRBJ2-2; tentative D call: TRBD1 (5 bases). The CDR3 is made up of 15 amino acids. The germline V gene encodes CDR1 SNHLY and CDR2 FYNNEI. Trimming cost V 3 bases and J 5 bases, with 13 bases left between them. The CDR3 bases are TGTGCCAGCAGTGATGTCACAGGTGGTACCGGGGAGCTGTTTTTT. Residues: CASSDVTGGTGELFF. Full variable domain (remainder filled in from reference TRBV2 and TRBJ2-2): EPEVTQTPSHQVTQMGQEVILRCVPISNHLYFYWYRQILGQKVEFLVSFYNNEISEKSEIFDDQFSVERPDGSNFTLKIRSTKLEDSAMYFCASSDVTGGTGELFFGEGSRLTVL.

The chain is built from TRBV29-1 and TRBJ2-3; possibly TRBD2 for D (6 bases). Trimming took 1 base from V and 2 from J, leaving 10 bases between them. This CDR3 is 14 amino acids long. Germline V lookup: CDR1 SQVTM, CDR2 ANQGSEA. The CDR3 coding sequence is TGCAGCGTTGAAGTGGAGGGAAACACAGATACGCAGTATTTT. Residues: CSVEVEGNTDTQYF.

Remarks on this clone: One end of the junction fails to match germline, which may point to a read error. CDR3 residues: CASSIADPGQPSYEQYF. CDR3 bases: TGTGCCAGCAGCATAGCCGACCCGGGACAGCCCTCCTACGAGCAGTACTTC. The chain uses TRBV7-9 and TRBJ2-7, with TRBD1 identical over 7 bases. Germline CDR1 SEHNR, CDR2 FQNEAQ (reference sequence). The CDR3 spans 17 residues.

In its sample, this clone was seen a few times. CDR3 nucleotide sequence: TGCGCCAGCAGCCACCCCTCCGGAGGAAGTTTTTTGAACAATGAGCAGTTCTTC. Encoded protein: CASSHPSGGSFLNNEQFF. V and J are TRBV4-1 and TRBJ2-1, with D possibly matching TRBD2 (5 bases). The CDR3 consists of 18 residues. Per the germline V gene, CDR1 is MGHRA and CDR2 is YSYEKL. V was cut by 3 bases and J by 5 bases, with 23 bases left in between.

This clone was seen a handful of times. The chain is built from TRBV14 and TRBJ2-2, with 12 bases lining up with TRBD2. CDR1 and CDR2 from the germline V gene are SGHDN and FVKESK. The V and J ends lost 6 bases and 4 bases, in that order; junction bases with no gene match: 6. The CDR3 runs 16 residues. CDR3 sequence reads: CASRTSGGGVTGELFF. The CDR3 region has the DNA TGTGCCAGCAGGACTAGCGGGGGAGGTGTCACCGGGGAGCTGTTTTTT.

The chain is built from TRBV6-5 and TRBJ1-2; no clear D gene. This CDR3 is 16 amino acids long. Between the trimmed V and J ends, which lost 0 bases and 4 bases, there was a span of 15 bases. CDR1 and CDR2 (germline): MNHEY, SVGAGI. The CDR3 bases are TGTGCCAGCAGTTACTCCCGGGCTGGGGAGTTCTATGGCTACACCTTC. It yields the protein CASSYSRAGEFYGYTF.

The chain has TRBV2 and TRBJ2-2; 12 bases line up with TRBD2. Trimming cost V 4 bases and J 7 bases; bases outside gene matches: 4. CDR1 SNHLY and CDR2 FYNNEI come from the germline V gene. The CDR3 contains 15 residues. CDR3 sequence (DNA): TGTGCCAGCAGTGGAGCACTAGCGGGGGGCGGGGAGCTGTTTTTT. It codes for CASSGALAGGGELFF.